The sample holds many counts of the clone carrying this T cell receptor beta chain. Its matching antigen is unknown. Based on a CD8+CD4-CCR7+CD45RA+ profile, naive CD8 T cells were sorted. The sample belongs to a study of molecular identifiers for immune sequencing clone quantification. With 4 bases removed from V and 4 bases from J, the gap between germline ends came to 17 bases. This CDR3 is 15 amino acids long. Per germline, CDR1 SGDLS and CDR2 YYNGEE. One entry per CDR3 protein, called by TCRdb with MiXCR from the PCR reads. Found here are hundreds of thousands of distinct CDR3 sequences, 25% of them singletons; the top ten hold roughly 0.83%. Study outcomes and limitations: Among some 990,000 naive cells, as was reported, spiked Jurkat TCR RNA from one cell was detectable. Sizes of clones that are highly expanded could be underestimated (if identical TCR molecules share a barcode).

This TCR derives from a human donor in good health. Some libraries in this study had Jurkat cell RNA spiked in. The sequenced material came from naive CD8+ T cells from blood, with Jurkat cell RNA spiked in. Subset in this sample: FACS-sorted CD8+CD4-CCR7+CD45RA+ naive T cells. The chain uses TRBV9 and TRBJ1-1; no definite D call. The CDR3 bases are TGTGCCAGCAGCTCAACGCCGGTCGGTAGCACTGAAGCTTTCTTT. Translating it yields CASSSTPVGSTEAFF.